The clone carrying this TCR beta chain was detected a few times. This CDR3 region has 15 residues. Trimming took 6 bases from V and 8 from J, leaving 20 bases between them. Germline assignment: CDR1 LGHDT and CDR2 YNNKEL (reference sequence). This specimen belongs to a study of blood T cells in healthy people across ages. The second PCR ran 7 to 11 cycles with a sample-barcoded 5' primer and J-beta primers. TCRdb re-derived calls from the 5' RACE reads in MiXCR, one entry per CDR3 protein. The sample gives about 760,000 distinct CDR3 sequences, around 25% of which show up once; around 9.2% is in the top ten. These data were also filed under a second study, of T cells of mothers and their children. As that study records: Sequencing got over 10 million TCR beta CDR3 reads from each mother and several million from each child.

The sequence came from a boy younger than 18 in good health. The V call is TRBV3-1, the J call TRBJ2-1, with TRBD2 as a possible D gene (5 bases). The sample consisted of blood. Written as DNA, the CDR3 is TGTGCCAGCAGGCCGGGGTCTAGAAAGGTCTATGAGCAGTTCTTC. Translated: CASRPGSRKVYEQFF.